This TCR beta chain was captured by sequencing in a study of blood T cell repertoires in COVID-19. Study-level information: Acute and convalescent COVID-19 samples came from the United States, Italy and Spain. PBMCs, B-cell-depleted T cells, or T cells were the source of the cDNA or gDNA that made up the material.

Germline V gene sequence: CDR1 LNHNV, CDR2 YYDKDF (reference sequence). This CDR3 has 14 amino acids. The ends were cut back, 4 bases at V and 5 bases at J, with 15 bases in the middle. Original handling: Cell counts per sample came from amplifying reference gene primers. The protocol was immunoSEQ multiplex PCR, while the TCRdb copy is restricted to in-frame clones and leaves out a portion. From that table come the V and J calls and clone size; the DNA was used to work out D and trimming. The data contain fewer than 150,000 clones, about 74% of them seen just once; the ten biggest clones take up 5.5% to 7%.

The J gene is TRBJ2-7, the V gene TRBV15; D gene uncertain. This sequence originates from a man aged 70 or older with acute or convalescent COVID-19. The sequenced sample was peripheral blood. DNA for the CDR3: TGTGCCACCAGCATCAGAGGCCGGGTCCACGAGCAGTACTTC. Protein: CATSIRGRVHEQYF.